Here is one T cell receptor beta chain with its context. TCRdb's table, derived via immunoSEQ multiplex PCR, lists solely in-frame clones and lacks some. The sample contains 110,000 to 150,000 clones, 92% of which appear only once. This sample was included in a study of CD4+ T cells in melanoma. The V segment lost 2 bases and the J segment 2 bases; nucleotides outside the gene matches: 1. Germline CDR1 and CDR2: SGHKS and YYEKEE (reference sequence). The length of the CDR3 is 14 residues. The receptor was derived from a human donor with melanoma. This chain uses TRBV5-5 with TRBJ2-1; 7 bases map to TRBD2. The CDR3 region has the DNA TGTGCCAGCAGCTTAGGACTAGCCTACAATGAGCAGTTCTTC. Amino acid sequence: CASSLGLAYNEQFF. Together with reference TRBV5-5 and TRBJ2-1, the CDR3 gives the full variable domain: DAGVTQSPTHLIKTRGQQVTLRCSPISGHKSVSWYQQVLGQGPQFIFQYYEKEERGRGNFPDRFSARQFPNYSSELNVNALLLGDSALYLCASSLGLAYNEQFFGPGTRLTVL.